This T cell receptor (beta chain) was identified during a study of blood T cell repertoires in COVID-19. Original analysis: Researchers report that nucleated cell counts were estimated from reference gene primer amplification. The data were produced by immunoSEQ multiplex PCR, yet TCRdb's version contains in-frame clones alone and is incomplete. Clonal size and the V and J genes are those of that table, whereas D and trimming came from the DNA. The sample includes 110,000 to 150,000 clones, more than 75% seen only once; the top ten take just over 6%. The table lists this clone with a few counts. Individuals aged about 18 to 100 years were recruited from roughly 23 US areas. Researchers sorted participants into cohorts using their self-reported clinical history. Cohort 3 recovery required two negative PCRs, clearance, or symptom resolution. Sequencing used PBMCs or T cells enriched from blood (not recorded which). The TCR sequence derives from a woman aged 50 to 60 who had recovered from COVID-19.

CDR3 bases: TGTGCCAGCAGCATGCGAGACCAAGAGACCCAGTACTTC. This translates into CASSMRDQETQYF. This chain connects TRBV5-4 to TRBJ2-5; D gene ambiguous. The V gene lost 4 bases and the J gene lost 0 bases, with 7 bases spanning the gap. Germline V gene sequence: CDR1 SGHNT, CDR2 YYREEE (reference sequence). The CDR3 contains 13 residues.